Following are 3 T cell receptor beta chains from one sample sequenced in a study of T cells in Graves' hyperthyroidism and ophthalmopathy (dated by TCRdb to the late 2010s). Library construction relied on multiplex PCR. TCRdb lists the instrument as Illumina HiSeq 2000. TCR beta CDR3 regions were amplified from RNA transcripts. The first round of RT-PCR for the TCR CDR3 was performed with the HTBI primer set and the Qiagen OneStep RT-PCR kit. In TCRdb, the public reads were trimmed at Q25 with fastp and aligned with MiXCR, with productive beta chains retained. One record per CDR3 amino acid sequence lists the most common genes and DNA. Within this sample are approximately 610,000 distinct CDR3 sequences, with 16% of them counted one time only. The ten largest clonotypes hold around 18% of the sample. Input material: blood. These receptors were taken from a woman aged 18-29 years with Graves' hyperthyroidism.

This clonotype appeared a few times. V gene TRBV25-1 combines with J gene TRBJ2-5; TRBD1 matches at 7 bases. The CDR3 contains 16 residues. Germline V gene lookup returns CDR1 MGHDK and CDR2 SYGVNS. V shed 2 bases and J 5 bases; nucleotides not matched to a gene: 11. CDR3 loop: CASSEKIEGAKETQYF. CDR3 DNA sequence: TGTGCCAGCAGTGAAAAAATAGAGGGGGCAAAGGAGACCCAGTACTTC.

The sample holds a few counts of this clonotype. The chain uses TRBV6-2 or TRBV6-3 and TRBJ2-7; weak D call: TRBD2 (5 bases). Germline CDR1 is MNHEY and CDR2 is SVGEGT. Trimming pared 6 bases from V and 2 bases from J, leaving 17 bases between. This CDR3 has 15 residues. The CDR3 sequence is CASSPRGSGPYEQYF. The CDR3 bases are TGTGCCAGCAGCCCCCGTGGCAGCGGACCCTACGAGCAGTACTTC.

This clonotype was found many times. The V call is TRBV12-3 or TRBV12-4, the J call TRBJ1-3; D gene ambiguous. This CDR3 contains 16 residues. Trimming took off 2 bases at V and 1 base at J, with 12 bases between the two ends. CDR3 region: CASSLFGKVSGNTIYF. The CDR3 DNA follows: TGTGCCAGCAGTTTATTCGGGAAAGTTTCTGGAAACACCATATATTTT.